This T cell receptor (beta chain) was sequenced during a study of blood T cell repertoires in COVID-19. V was shortened by 3 bases and J by 3 bases, with 15 bases between the two germline ends. CDR1 is SGHDN, CDR2 FVKESK, per germline. The CDR3 is 15 amino acids. Here immunoSEQ multiplex PCR was the method, and the copy in TCRdb shows in-frame clones only, minus some. The table has hundreds of thousands of clones, about four fifths seen once. The rearrangement links TRBV14 to TRBJ2-7; TRBD2 might be the D (6 bases). The receptor comes from a man between 40 and 49 years old who had been exposed to COVID-19. Sequenced material: PBMCs or T cells enriched from blood (not recorded which). CDR3: CASSHRQGGYYEQYF. In DNA form, the CDR3 reads TGTGCCAGCAGCCATCGTCAGGGAGGCTACTACGAGCAGTACTTC.